This T cell receptor (beta chain) was captured in a study of cytomegalovirus exposure and HLA in healthy donors. The wider study: An analysis done earlier identified about 120 million unique TCR beta sequences from about 180 million T cells.

PCR was performed using 60 Vbeta and 13 Jbeta primers. Assay: immunoSEQ multiplex PCR; the TCRdb copy retains only in-frame clones and omits some. The sample lists about 160,000 clones; approximately 84% were seen once. The germline gives CDR1 LGHNA, CDR2 YSLEER. The CDR3 totals 18 residues. Trimming removed 0 bases from V and 6 bases from J; junction bases left unmatched: 16. This clone showed up just once. Material: PBMCs. The chain employs TRBV4-3 and TRBJ2-7; 8 bases map to TRBD2. The TCR was taken from a man aged 25-45 years in good health and CMV-seronegative. The CDR3 is CASSQESVAGGTGGEQYF. The CDR3 region has the DNA TGCGCCAGCAGCCAAGAGTCGGTTGCGGGGGGAACCGGGGGCGAGCAGTACTTC.